This entry features one T cell receptor beta chain sequence. Its specificity is unknown. The junction departs from the called germline gene at one end, perhaps through a read error. RNA transcripts served as the template for amplifying TCR beta CDR3 regions. Carried out on the TCR CDR3, a first-round RT-PCR used the HTBI primer set. In TCRdb, the multiplex PCR reads were re-called with MiXCR into one record per CDR3 protein. The top ten hold roughly 10% of the sample, which has about 98,000 distinct CDR3 sequences, around 37% seen once. This record comes from a study of T cells in Graves' hyperthyroidism and ophthalmopathy. Study-wide results and limits: The majority of expanded thyroid clonotypes above 0.001 also appeared in blood. A median 6.5 months before onset, the model predicted ophthalmopathy.

This CDR3 spans 12 amino acids. Per germline, CDR1 SEHNR and CDR2 FQNEAQ (reference sequence). Uncontrolled infections, other autoimmune diseases, pregnancy or lactation led to exclusion of patients. Every diagnosis used clinical symptoms, serum thyroxine and TRAb, thyroid ultrasound and orbital computed tomography. Input material: peripheral blood or thyroid tissue (not recorded which). This clonotype originated in a woman aged 25 to 39 with Graves' hyperthyroidism. This chain uses TRBV7-9 with TRBJ2-7; a weak D match, TRBD1 (6 bases). The CDR3 DNA sequence: TGTGCCAGCAGCATGGGGGCCCACGAGCAGTGCTTC. Translating gives CASSMGAHEQCF. The full variable domain, in which reference TRBV7-9 and TRBJ2-7 provide the parts outside the CDR3, is DTGVSQNPRHKITKRGQNVTFRCDPISEHNRLYWYRQTLGQGPEFLTYFQNEAQLEKSRLLSDRFSAERPKGSFSTLEIQRTEQGDSAMYLCASSMGAHEQCFGPGTRLTVT.